This TCR beta chain was sequenced during a study of technical replicates of blood from a handful of donors. Produced via immunoSEQ multiplex PCR; TCRdb's table is partial and in-frame only. The sample carries about 74,000 clones, 85% to 95% recorded once. This CDR3 contains 13 residues. The V end was cut by 5 bases, the J end by 5 bases, with 10 bases between. Germline CDR1 is LNHNV and CDR2 is YYDKDF (reference sequence). The sequence came from a human donor in good health. The specimen sequenced was T cells isolated from PBMCs. The rearrangement links TRBV15 to TRBJ2-1, with D hard to call. The CDR3: CATSDMTNNEQFF. The DNA of the CDR3 is TGTGCCACCAGCGACATGACAAACAATGAGCAGTTCTTC.